The 8 T cell receptor beta chains below come from one sample, sequenced in a study of T cells in Graves' hyperthyroidism and ophthalmopathy. Amplification of TCR beta CDR3 regions used RNA as the template. When the TCR CDR3 underwent first-round RT-PCR, the HTBI primer set was used. One entry per CDR3 protein, called by TCRdb with MiXCR from the multiplex PCR reads. The sample comprises about 560,000 distinct CDR3 sequences, 16% of which are singletons, and about 17% rests with the top ten. The sample taken for sequencing was blood. The receptors stem from a woman younger than 30 with Graves' hyperthyroidism.

The table lists this clonotype with many counts. The V gene is TRBV20-1, the J gene TRBJ1-5; D gene unclear. Per germline, CDR1 DFQATT and CDR2 SNEGSKA (reference sequence). This CDR3 comprises 14 residues. With 0 bases removed from V and 7 bases from J, the gap between germline ends came to 13 bases. The CDR3 DNA is TGCAGTGCTAGAGATCGGAGGGTTGAACAGCCCCAGCATTTT. Encoded protein: CSARDRRVEQPQHF.

This clonotype was seen repeatedly, ten times or more. The V gene is TRBV12-3 or TRBV12-4, the J gene TRBJ2-7, with TRBD1 matching 8 bases. J lost 2 bases, V lost 3 bases, and 6 bases had no gene match. CDR3 length: 15 amino acids. The CDR3 region is CASSLTLQGAYEQYF. The CDR3 DNA follows: TGTGCCAGCAGTTTGACCCTACAGGGGGCCTACGAGCAGTACTTC.

This clonotype was observed a few times. J is TRBJ2-2 and V is TRBV2; 11 nucleotides align to TRBD2. From germline, CDR1 is SNHLY and CDR2 FYNNEI. This CDR3 comprises 14 residues. J gave up 7 bases and V 6 bases, and 4 bases lay outside the gene matches. This CDR3 reads CASRLAGVIGELFF. CDR3 nucleotides: TGTGCCAGCAGACTAGCGGGAGTGATCGGGGAGCTGTTTTTT.

The chain combines TRBV18 with TRBJ2-6; D might be TRBD1 (5 bases). V lost 2 bases and J 0 bases, leaving 14 bases between the germline ends. Per germline, CDR1 KGHSH and CDR2 LQKENI. This CDR3 contains 18 residues. CDR3 sequence reads: CASSPRVPGYSGANVLTF. The CDR3 region has the DNA TGTGCCAGCTCACCAAGGGTTCCAGGGTACTCTGGGGCCAACGTCCTGACTTTC.

The chain joins TRBV20-1 to TRBJ2-7; 13 bases line up with TRBD2. The germline gives CDR1 DFQATT, CDR2 SNEGSKA (reference sequence). V shed 5 bases and J 3 bases; nucleotides not matched to a gene: 4. The CDR3 runs 14 residues. CDR3 nucleotide sequence: TGCAGTGCTTGGACTAGCGGGAGTCTCTACGAGCAGTACTTC. Its protein is CSAWTSGSLYEQYF.

The chain links TRBV6-1 to TRBJ1-2, with 7 bases lining up with TRBD1. After removal of 3 bases from V and 7 bases from J, the junction contained 8 bases not matched to a gene. Germline CDR1 MNHNS, CDR2 SASEGT. The CDR3 extends over 14 amino acids. DNA for the CDR3: TGTGCCAGCAGTGATAACAGGGGAGGTGGTGGCTACACCTTC. Its translation: CASSDNRGGGGYTF.

This sequence joins TRBV19 and TRBJ2-2; 10 positions agree with TRBD2. Germline CDR1 LNHDA, CDR2 SQIVND (reference sequence). Unmatched junction bases numbered 5, after V lost 5 bases and J lost 5 bases. This CDR3 has 15 amino acids. CDR3: CASSALAGVTGELFF. In DNA form, the CDR3 reads TGTGCCAGTAGTGCGCTAGCGGGAGTAACCGGGGAGCTGTTTTTT.

A few counts support this clonotype. CDR3 DNA sequence: TGTGCCAGCAGTCCCGGGACAGGGTCTAATGAAAAACTGTTTTTT. Amino acids: CASSPGTGSNEKLFF. The V gene is TRBV6-1, the J gene TRBJ1-4; TRBD1 matches 9 bases. Germline V lookup: CDR1 MNHNS, CDR2 SASEGT. Trimming took 5 bases from V and 3 from J; bases not matched to a gene: 4. The CDR3 loop spans 15 amino acids.